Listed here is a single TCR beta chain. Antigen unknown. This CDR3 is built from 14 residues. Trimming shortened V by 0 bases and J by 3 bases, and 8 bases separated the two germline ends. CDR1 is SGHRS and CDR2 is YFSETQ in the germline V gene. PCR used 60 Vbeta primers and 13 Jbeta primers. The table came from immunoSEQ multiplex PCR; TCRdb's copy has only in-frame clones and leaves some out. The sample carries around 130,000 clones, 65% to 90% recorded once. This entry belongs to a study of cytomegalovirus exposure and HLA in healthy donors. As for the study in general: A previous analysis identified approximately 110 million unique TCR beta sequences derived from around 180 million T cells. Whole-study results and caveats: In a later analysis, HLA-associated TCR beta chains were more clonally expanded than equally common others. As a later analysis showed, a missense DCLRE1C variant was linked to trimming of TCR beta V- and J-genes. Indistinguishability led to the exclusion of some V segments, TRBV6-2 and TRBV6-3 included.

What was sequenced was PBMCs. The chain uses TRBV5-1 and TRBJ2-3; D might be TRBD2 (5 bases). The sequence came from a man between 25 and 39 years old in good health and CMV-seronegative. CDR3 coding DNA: TGCGCCAGCAGCTTGGTGCCGGGGACAGATACGCAGTATTTT. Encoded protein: CASSLVPGTDTQYF.